These 31 T cell receptor beta chains originate from one sample sequenced in a study of read filtering for tumor transcriptome and immune sequencing. This library used around 400 ng RNA and molecular barcoded adaptors spanning alpha/delta and beta/gamma chains. MiXCR was run by TCRdb on the reads, yielding one entry per CDR3 protein. The data show 35,000 to 50,000 distinct CDR3 sequences, with around 19% seen just once and under 40% held by the top ten. The sample was a population of CD138-negative cells sorted from bone marrow. These receptors came from a donor at least 40 years old with multiple myeloma.

As concerns this clonotype: Given the absence of the conserved phenylalanine or tryptophan at the CDR3 end, a read error is likely. This chain connects TRBV7-9 to TRBJ2-2, with 11 nucleotides matching TRBD1. The CDR3 consists of 16 residues. After removal of 4 bases from V and 10 bases from J, the junction contained 11 bases not matched to a gene. Germline values: CDR1 SEHNR, CDR2 FQNEAQ (reference sequence). CDR3 bases: TGTGCCAGCAGCTCCGGACAGGGGGCGGTAGACGTGGAGCTGTTTTTA. This codes for CASSSGQGAVDVELFL.

Notes on this clonotype: A much larger clone lies one base from this, so it may be a read error. The chain has TRBV2 and TRBJ2-5; the D gene is possibly TRBD2 (6 bases). Germline CDR1 reads SNHLY; CDR2 reads FYNNEI. The CDR3 has 14 amino acids. DNA for the CDR3: TGTTCCAGCAGTGGGGCTAGCGTCCAAGAGACCCAGTACTTC. Protein product: CSSSGASVQETQYF.

This clonotype is labeled medium-sized. The rearrangement uses TRBV20-1 and TRBJ2-1; TRBD2 aligns across 10 bases. This CDR3 region has 17 residues. The ends lost 1 base at V and 1 base at J; junction bases unmatched: 7. Germline assignment: CDR1 DFQATT and CDR2 SNEGSKA (reference sequence). CDR3: CSARAPQAGGSYNEQFF. The CDR3 DNA reads TGCAGTGCTAGAGCACCTCAAGCGGGAGGGTCCTACAATGAGCAGTTCTTC.

This clonotype was seen many times. The chain uses TRBV30 and TRBJ2-1; TRBD1 is a possible D gene (5 bases). There are 15 residues in the CDR3. Germline V CDR1 and CDR2: GTSNPN, SVGIG (reference sequence). V shed 4 bases and J shed 3 bases, with 16 bases lying between them. The CDR3 spells CAWNQSPRDYNEQFF. The CDR3 region has the DNA TGTGCCTGGAACCAAAGCCCCAGGGACTACAATGAGCAGTTCTTC. The entire variable domain, with the rest obtained from reference TRBV30 and TRBJ2-1, is as follows: SQTIHQWPATLVQPVGSPLSLECTVEGTSNPNLYWYRQAAGRGLQLLFYSVGIGQISSEVPQNLSASRPQDRQFILSSKKLLLSDSGFYLCAWNQSPRDYNEQFFGPGTRLTVL.

The rearrangement links TRBV20-1 to TRBJ1-2; D might be TRBD1 (6 bases). Trimming cost V 3 bases and J 4 bases, with 18 bases left between them. The germline gives CDR1 DFQATT, CDR2 SNEGSKA (reference sequence). The CDR3 has 15 amino acids. CDR3 sequence reads: CSARPWGGASYGYTF. The CDR3 DNA is TGCAGTGCTAGGCCCTGGGGGGGGGCCAGCTATGGCTACACCTTC.

The rearrangement links TRBV29-1 to TRBJ2-5; tentatively, D is TRBD2 (7 bases). The CDR3 runs 13 residues. Trimming took off 7 bases at V and 4 bases at J, with 16 bases between the two ends. Germline V gene sequence: CDR1 SQVTM, CDR2 ANQGSEA. This chain's CDR3 is CSGERGGGETQYF. Written as DNA, the CDR3 is TGCAGCGGGGAGAGGGGGGGGGGAGAGACCCAGTACTTC.

Worth noting for this clonotype: This likely stems from a read error, as it lies one base from a far larger clone. The rearrangement uses TRBV7-3 and TRBJ2-1; tentative D call: TRBD2 (5 bases). The CDR3 is 15 amino acids. Germline V gene sequence: CDR1 SGHTA, CDR2 FQGTGA. CDR3 protein: CANSETPDSGNEQFF. In DNA, the CDR3 is TGTGCCAACAGCGAAACACCGGACTCTGGGAATGAGCAGTTCTTC. Full variable domain (remainder filled in from reference TRBV7-3 and TRBJ2-1): GAGVSQTPSNKVTEKGKYVELRCDPISGHTALYWYRQSLGQGPEFLIYFQGTGAADDSGLPNDRFFAVRPEGSVSTLKIQRTERGDSAVYLCANSETPDSGNEQFFGPGTRLTVL.

This clonotype was picked up one time. A single base separates this from a much larger clone, so it may be a read error. The rearrangement uses TRBV6-6 and TRBJ2-7; 10 bases are shared with TRBD2. This CDR3 contains 16 residues. Germline CDR1 is MNHNY and CDR2 is SVGAGI (reference sequence). The junction had 8 bases not matched to a gene; V was cut back by 6 bases and J by 0 bases. Here the CDR3 reads CASRSLPSGGSYEQYF. Written as DNA, the CDR3 is TGTGCCAGCAGATCCCTTCCTAGCGGGGGCTCCTACGAGCAGTACTTC.

Turning to this clonotype: A read error may account for a junction end that differs from germline. J is TRBJ1-1 and V is TRBV18; D is ambiguous. Germline CDR1 and CDR2: KGHSH and LQKENI. The CDR3 is made up of 16 amino acids. The CDR3 loop reads CASSPSGEGSNAEAFF. The DNA for the CDR3 is TGTGCCAGCTCACCTAGCGGGGAAGGGTCGAACGCTGAGGCTTTCTTT.

This clonotype is judged medium-sized. J is TRBJ1-5 and V is TRBV7-9; D gene uncertain. The CDR3 consists of 13 residues. From germline, CDR1 is SEHNR and CDR2 FQNEAQ (reference sequence). V was pared by 0 bases and J by 5 bases, with 5 bases between. The CDR3 nucleotides read TGTGCCAGCAGCTTAGCCCGCGATCAGCCCCAGCATTTT. The encoded protein is CASSLARDQPQHF.

Note on this clonotype: A read error may be the cause here, since a much bigger clone is one base away. V usage is TRBV7-9 and J usage is TRBJ1-5, with D maybe TRBD1 (5 bases). CDR3 length equals 15 residues. Germline loops: CDR1 SEHNR, CDR2 FQNEAQ (reference sequence). CDR3 bases: TGTGCCAGCAGCTTAGGAGGGGACCTCAATCGGCCCCAGCATTTT. Its protein product is CASSLGGDLNRPQHF.

This clonotype was detected many times. This rearrangement joins TRBV24-1 to TRBJ2-5; 10 nucleotides align to TRBD1. CDR3 size: 18 residues. Germline CDR1 reads KGHDR; CDR2 reads SFDVKD. The V and J ends lost 2 bases and 2 bases, in that order; junction bases with no gene match: 10. The CDR3 bases are TGTGCCACCAGTGATTCCCGACAGGGGGCGAGTGGGCAAGAGACCCAGTACTTC. Its translation is CATSDSRQGASGQETQYF.

This clonotype appeared many times. The V call is TRBV5-4, the J call TRBJ2-5; D is unresolved. The V gene lost 1 base and the J gene lost 4 bases, with 11 bases spanning the gap. This CDR3 is built from 14 residues. Germline V gene sequence: CDR1 SGHNT, CDR2 YYREEE (reference sequence). The chain's CDR3 is CASSLSLGRETQYF. CDR3 DNA: TGTGCCAGCAGCTTGAGTCTGGGCAGAGAGACCCAGTACTTC. The full variable domain, its missing parts supplied by reference TRBV5-4 and TRBJ2-5, is ETGVTQSPTHLIKTRGQQVTLRCSSQSGHNTVSWYQQALGQGPQFIFQYYREEENGRGNFPPRFSGLQFPNYSSELNVNALELDDSALYLCASSLSLGRETQYFGPGTRLLVL.

This clonotype was recorded a few times. The rearrangement links TRBV7-9 to TRBJ2-1; D not certain. The CDR3 consists of 14 residues. Trimming removed 7 bases at V and 6 bases at J, with 16 bases between. Germline V gene lookup returns CDR1 SEHNR and CDR2 FQNEAQ (reference sequence). CDR3: CASTRPGYSNEQFF. The CDR3 DNA reads TGTGCCAGCACCCGTCCCGGGTACTCCAATGAGCAGTTCTTC.

This clonotype was seen at least ten times. The genes are TRBV4-3 and TRBJ2-2; D possibly corresponds to TRBD1 (6 bases). With 0 bases removed from V and 3 bases from J, the gap between germline ends came to 11 bases. This CDR3 is built from 16 residues. CDR1 and CDR2 from the germline V gene are LGHNA and YSLEER. This CDR3 is CASSQDPRTDTGELFF. CDR3 nucleotides: TGCGCCAGCAGCCAAGATCCCCGGACAGACACCGGGGAGCTGTTTTTT.

The table lists this clonotype with many counts. The rearrangement uses TRBV24-1 and TRBJ2-1; 7 bases align to TRBD2. Germline values: CDR1 KGHDR, CDR2 SFDVKD. J gave up 3 bases and V 1 base, and 5 bases lay outside the gene matches. The CDR3 extends over 16 amino acids. For the CDR3, the DNA is TGTGCCACCAGTGATTTCGGCCTAGCGGACTACAATGAGCAGTTCTTC. Amino acids: CATSDFGLADYNEQFF.

This clonotype was picked up many times. The genes are TRBV10-3 and TRBJ2-1, with D possibly being TRBD2 (5 bases). Germline V gene data show CDR1 as ENHRY and CDR2 as SYGVKD. The ends were cut back, 11 bases at V and 8 bases at J, with 19 bases in the middle. The CDR3 covers 13 residues. CDR3 sequence reads: CASEIRTGDEQFF. The CDR3 nucleotides read TGTGCCTCGGAGATTAGGACTGGCGATGAGCAGTTCTTC.

The V call is TRBV20-1, the J call TRBJ2-1, with 9 bases matching TRBD2. V trimming: 1 base; J trimming: 7 bases; junction bases outside the gene matches: 17. The CDR3 consists of 18 residues. Germline V lookup: CDR1 DFQATT, CDR2 SNEGSKA (reference sequence). The CDR3 sequence: CSARVDSGSRALRNEQFF. The DNA of the CDR3 is TGCAGTGCTAGAGTTGATAGCGGGAGTAGGGCCCTCAGGAATGAGCAGTTCTTC.

By its share, this clonotype is medium-sized. The chain links TRBV29-1 to TRBJ2-6, with D possibly TRBD2 on 5 matching bases. Trimming removed 0 bases at V and 0 bases at J, with 15 bases between. This CDR3 is 18 amino acids long. Germline CDR1 and CDR2: SQVTM and ANQGSEA. The CDR3 DNA sequence: TGCAGCGTTGAAGATGAGGGAAAGGTACCCTCTGGGGCCAACGTCCTGACTTTC. Translation gives CSVEDEGKVPSGANVLTF. Full variable domain (outside the CDR3, taken from reference TRBV29-1 and TRBJ2-6): SAVISQKPSRDICQRGTSLTIQCQVDSQVTMMFWYRQQPGQSLTLIATANQGSEATYESGFVIDKFPISRPNLTFSTLTVSNMSPEDSSIYLCSVEDEGKVPSGANVLTFGAGSRLTVL.

This clonotype was counted many times. CDR3 sequence (DNA): TGTGCCACCAGCAGAGAAACAGGGGCCAACGACGAGCAGTACTTC. Residues: CATSRETGANDEQYF. J is TRBJ2-7 and V is TRBV15; 7 bases are a match to TRBD1. With 0 bases clipped from V and 5 bases from J, the junction kept 7 bases outside the gene matches. Germline V gene sequence: CDR1 LNHNV, CDR2 YYDKDF (reference sequence). The CDR3 loop spans 15 amino acids.

This clonotype was recorded a few times. The V and J genes are TRBV2 and TRBJ2-4; D possibly corresponds to TRBD2 (5 bases). Trimming removed 9 bases at V and 6 bases at J, with 9 bases between. Germline CDR1 and CDR2: SNHLY and FYNNEI. The CDR3 covers 11 residues. The CDR3 DNA follows: TGTGCCAGTGCGGGCAGAAACATTCAGTACTTC. Translating gives CASAGRNIQYF.

This clonotype has a handful of counts. The chain carries TRBV29-1 and TRBJ1-2; 7 bases are a match to TRBD1. This CDR3 comprises 13 residues. J was trimmed by 6 bases and V by 5 bases; bases with no gene match: 9. Germline-derived CDR1 and CDR2 are SQVTM and ANQGSEA. CDR3: CSVRNRDSDGYTF. The CDR3, as DNA: TGCAGCGTTAGGAACCGGGACAGTGATGGCTACACCTTC.

This clonotype was counted between two and nine times. One end of the junction fails to match germline, which may point to a read error. The chain has TRBV7-2 and TRBJ2-7, with D perhaps given as TRBD1 or TRBD2 (5 bases each). CDR3 length: 14 residues. Germline lookup yields CDR1 SGHTA and CDR2 FQGNSA. CDR3: CASSLASGNYEQYF. DNA of the CDR3: TGTGCCAGCAGCCTAGCATCAGGGAACTACGAGCAGTACTTC.

Details on this clonotype: A much bigger clone sits one base away, suggesting this may be a read error. V usage is TRBV7-6 and J usage is TRBJ2-1; D remains ambiguous. This CDR3 contains 13 residues. Germline loops: CDR1 SGHVS, CDR2 FNYEAQ. The V and J ends lost 1 base and 10 bases respectively, with 11 bases between them. The CDR3 loop reads CASSLGDGYEQFF. The CDR3 region has the DNA TGTGCCAGCAGCTTAGGCGACGGTTACGAGCAGTTCTTC.

As regards this clonotype: This may stem from a read error, because a much larger clone lies one nucleotide away. The rearrangement links TRBV12-3 or TRBV12-4 to TRBJ1-5; 7 bases are shared with TRBD1. V lost 3 bases to trimming and J lost 6 bases; unmatched junction nucleotides: 8. CDR3 size: 15 residues. The CDR3 protein is CASSFGRGYIQPQHF. The CDR3 DNA is TGTGCCAGCAGTTTCGGCAGGGGGTACATTCAGCCCCAGCATTTT.

Ten or more counts support this clonotype. The chain combines TRBV7-3 with TRBJ2-1, with 7 bases fitting TRBD1. Looked up from germline, CDR1 is SGHTA and CDR2 is FQGTGA. CDR3 size: 13 residues. Trimming took 4 bases from V and 7 from J; bases not matched to a gene: 4. Here the CDR3 reads CASSSPGGNEQFF. The CDR3 DNA is TGTGCCAGCAGCTCCCCAGGGGGAAATGAGCAGTTCTTC.

This clonotype was recorded many times. The V gene is TRBV9, the J gene TRBJ1-4, with 7 bases matching TRBD1. The J segment lost 11 bases and the V segment lost 0 bases, leaving 7 bases of the junction unmatched. The CDR3 spans 14 residues. Germline CDR1 SGDLS, CDR2 YYNGEE. The CDR3: CASSVAGTEDKLFF. CDR3 DNA: TGTGCCAGCAGCGTAGCCGGGACAGAGGACAAACTGTTTTTT.

There are many counts of this clonotype. The chain recombines TRBV29-1 with TRBJ1-1, with D perhaps matching TRBD1 (5 bases). V lost 7 bases and J 6 bases, leaving 18 bases between the germline ends. The CDR3 covers 13 residues. Germline V gene lookup returns CDR1 SQVTM and CDR2 ANQGSEA. CDR3 amino acids: CSAIRGLLAEAFF. DNA of the CDR3: TGCAGCGCCATAAGGGGACTACTAGCTGAAGCTTTCTTT. The whole variable domain, filled in from reference TRBV29-1 and TRBJ1-1, reads SAVISQKPSRDICQRGTSLTIQCQVDSQVTMMFWYRQQPGQSLTLIATANQGSEATYESGFVIDKFPISRPNLTFSTLTVSNMSPEDSSIYLCSAIRGLLAEAFFGQGTRLTVV.

Many counts were recorded for this clonotype. The chain recombines TRBV4-1 with TRBJ2-1; unclear D gene. The CDR3 is 13 amino acids. The germline V gene encodes CDR1 MGHRA and CDR2 YSYEKL. V dropped 3 bases and J dropped 10 bases, with 13 bases sitting between them. In nucleotides, the CDR3 is TGCGCCAGCAGCCAGGTACCGGTTGGGGAGCAGTTCTTC. Protein: CASSQVPVGEQFF.

This clonotype was observed at least ten times. The chain links TRBV29-1 to TRBJ2-1; a possible D gene is TRBD1 (7 bases). With 3 bases removed from V and 8 bases from J, the gap between germline ends came to 14 bases. This CDR3 is 13 amino acids long. CDR1 is SQVTM and CDR2 is ANQGSEA in the germline V gene. The CDR3 sequence: CSVDRGVADEQFF. CDR3 sequence (DNA): TGCAGCGTTGACAGGGGGGTGGCAGATGAGCAGTTCTTC.

Concerning this clonotype itself: A junction end diverges from the germline sequence, so it may reflect a read error. V gene TRBV28 combines with J gene TRBJ2-1; TRBD1 or TRBD2 may be the D gene (5 bases each). The CDR3 is 16 residues long. Per the germline V gene, CDR1 is MDHEN and CDR2 is SYDVKM. Written as DNA, the CDR3 is TGTGCCAGCGGCTCGTTTAGTGGGGGATCCTACAATGCGCAGTTCTTC. Its translation is CASGSFSGGSYNAQFF.